These 7 T cell receptor beta chains originate from one sample sequenced in a study of shared clonotypes between healthy human individuals. The assay was immunoSEQ multiplex PCR, and TCRdb's table has in-frame clones only and misses some. The profile covers fewer than 1.4 million clones, with around three quarters appearing a single time and 0.6% to 0.7% taken by the ten largest. The specimen sequenced was memory CD4+ T cells from PBMCs. As to subset: CD45RA-negative fraction. All receptors derive from a man aged 18 to 29 in good health. Some clones in this sample may be carry-over from other donors' samples.

V gene TRBV7-3 combines with J gene TRBJ2-5; D is possibly TRBD1 or TRBD2 (5 bases each). The CDR3 has 13 amino acids. Trimming removed 0 bases from V and 5 bases from J, with 7 bases in between. The germline CDR1 and CDR2 sequences are SGHTA and FQGTGA. The CDR3 DNA follows: TGTGCCAGCAGCTTAACTTGGGGGGAGACCCAGTACTTC. Translation gives CASSLTWGETQYF. Full variable domain (remainder filled in from reference TRBV7-3 and TRBJ2-5): GAGVSQTPSNKVTEKGKYVELRCDPISGHTALYWYRQSLGQGPEFLIYFQGTGAADDSGLPNDRFFAVRPEGSVSTLKIQRTERGDSAVYLCASSLTWGETQYFGPGTRLLVL.

In regard to this clone: This likely came from a read error, as a far larger clone is one base away. In the same sample, other DNA sequences code for this CDR3. This chain joins TRBV6-1 and TRBJ2-3; 7 positions agree with TRBD2. The CDR3 runs to 12 residues. CDR1 and CDR2 (germline): MNHNS, SASEGT. V lost 4 bases to trimming and J lost 9 bases; unmatched junction nucleotides: 4. CDR3 nucleotides: TGTGCCAGCAGTGGGACTAGAGACACGCAGTATTTT. Protein product: CASSGTRDTQYF.

This clone was counted once. Other DNA sequences within the sample encode an identical CDR3. J is TRBJ2-3 and V is TRBV18; D might be TRBD2 (6 bases). CDR1 and CDR2 (germline): KGHSH, LQKENI. The CDR3 is 13 amino acids. Between the trimmed V and J ends, which lost 3 bases and 4 bases, there was a span of 8 bases. The CDR3 loop is CASSPRRADTQYF. CDR3 nucleotides: TGTGCCAGCTCACCGAGGAGGGCAGATACGCAGTATTTT.

This chain connects TRBV28 to TRBJ2-7; D is unresolved. From germline, CDR1 is MDHEN and CDR2 SYDVKM. The CDR3 is 15 amino acids. V lost 5 bases to trimming and J lost 5 bases, with 19 bases between them. CDR3 residues: CASSEFPRPGDEQYF. The DNA for the CDR3 is TGTGCCAGCAGTGAATTTCCTCGGCCCGGCGACGAGCAGTACTTC.

V usage is TRBV11-2 and J usage is TRBJ2-1; the match to TRBD2 covers 8 bases. Germline CDR1 is SGHAT and CDR2 is FQNNGV. The CDR3 totals 14 residues. Trimming at V came to 5 bases and at J to 3 bases, leaving 3 bases not matched to a gene. CDR3 sequence (DNA): TGTGCCAGCAGCATGACTAGCGACTACAATGAGCAGTTCTTC. Its protein product is CASSMTSDYNEQFF.

V gene TRBV7-2 combines with J gene TRBJ2-1; TRBD1 agrees at 9 bases. CDR1 and CDR2 from the germline V gene are SGHTA and FQGNSA. This CDR3 is 13 amino acids long. Germline trimming cut 5 bases from V and 8 bases from J; bases unmatched to any gene: 4. The CDR3 DNA follows: TGTGCCAGCAGCACACAGGGGGCTGATGAGCAGTTCTTC. Translated: CASSTQGADEQFF.

The V call is TRBV18, the J call TRBJ2-1; D may be TRBD2 (5 bases). Trimming left V 6 bases short and J 7 bases short, with 16 bases between. The CDR3 has 14 amino acids. Germline loops: CDR1 KGHSH, CDR2 LQKENI. The CDR3 DNA reads TGTGCCAGCTCCCCTACCCGGACTCCAAATGAGCAGTTCTTC. Residues: CASSPTRTPNEQFF.